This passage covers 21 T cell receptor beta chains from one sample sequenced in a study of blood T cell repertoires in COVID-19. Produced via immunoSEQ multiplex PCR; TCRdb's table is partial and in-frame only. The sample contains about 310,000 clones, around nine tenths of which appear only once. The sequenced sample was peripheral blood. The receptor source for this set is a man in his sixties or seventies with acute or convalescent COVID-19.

The CDR3 DNA sequence: TGTGCCAGCTCATTAGGGACAGCGTTCTCTGGGGCCAACGTCCTGACTTTC. This sequence encodes CASSLGTAFSGANVLTF. The chain has TRBV18 and TRBJ2-6; 7 positions match TRBD1. Per the germline V gene, CDR1 is KGHSH and CDR2 is LQKENI. J was trimmed by 0 bases and V by 5 bases; bases with no gene match: 7. The CDR3 is made up of 17 amino acids.

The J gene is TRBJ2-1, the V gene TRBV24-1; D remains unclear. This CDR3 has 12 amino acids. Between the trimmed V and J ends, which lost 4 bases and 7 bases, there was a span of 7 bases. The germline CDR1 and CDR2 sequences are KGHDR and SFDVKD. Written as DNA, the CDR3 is TGTGCCACCAGTGACTCCGGGAATGAGCAGTTCTTC. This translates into CATSDSGNEQFF.

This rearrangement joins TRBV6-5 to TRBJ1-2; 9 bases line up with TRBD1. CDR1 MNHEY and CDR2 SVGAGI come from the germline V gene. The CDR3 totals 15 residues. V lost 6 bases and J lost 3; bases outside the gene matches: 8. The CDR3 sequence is CASRNLRTGDYGYTF. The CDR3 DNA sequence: TGTGCCAGCAGGAATCTTCGGACAGGGGACTATGGCTACACCTTC.

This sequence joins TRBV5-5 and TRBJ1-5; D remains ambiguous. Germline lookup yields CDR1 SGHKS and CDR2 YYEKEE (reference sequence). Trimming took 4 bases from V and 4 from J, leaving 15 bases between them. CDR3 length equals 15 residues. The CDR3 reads CASSPWAGQNQPQHF. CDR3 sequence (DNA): TGTGCCAGCAGCCCCTGGGCTGGGCAAAATCAGCCCCAGCATTTT.

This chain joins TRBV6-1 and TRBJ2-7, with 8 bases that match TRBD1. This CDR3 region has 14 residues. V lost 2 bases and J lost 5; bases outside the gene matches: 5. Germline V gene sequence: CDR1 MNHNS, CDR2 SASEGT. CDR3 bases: TGTGCCAGCAGTGAAACAGGGGGTTCGGACGAGCAGTACTTC. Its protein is CASSETGGSDEQYF.

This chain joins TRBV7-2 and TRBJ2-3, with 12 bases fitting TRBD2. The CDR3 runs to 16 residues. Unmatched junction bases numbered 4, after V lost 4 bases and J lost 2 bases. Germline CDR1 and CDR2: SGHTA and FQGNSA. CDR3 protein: CASSSRLAGVTDTQYF. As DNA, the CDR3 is TGTGCCAGCAGCTCCAGACTAGCGGGGGTCACAGATACGCAGTATTTT.

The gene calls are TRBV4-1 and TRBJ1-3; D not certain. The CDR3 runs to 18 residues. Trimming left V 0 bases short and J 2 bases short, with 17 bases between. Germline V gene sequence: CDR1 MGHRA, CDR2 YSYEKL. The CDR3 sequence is CASSQDSYPTRPGNTIYF. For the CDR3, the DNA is TGCGCCAGCAGCCAAGATAGCTATCCTACACGGCCTGGAAACACCATATATTTT.

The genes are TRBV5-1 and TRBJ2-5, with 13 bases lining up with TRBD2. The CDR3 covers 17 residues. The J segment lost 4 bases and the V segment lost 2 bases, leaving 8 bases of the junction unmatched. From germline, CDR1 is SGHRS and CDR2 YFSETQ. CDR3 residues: CASSLRLAGGLGETQYF. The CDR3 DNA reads TGCGCCAGCAGCTTACGACTAGCGGGGGGATTAGGAGAGACCCAGTACTTC. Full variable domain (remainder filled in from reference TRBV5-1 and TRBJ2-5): KAGVTQTPRYLIKTRGQQVTLSCSPISGHRSVSWYQQTPGQGLQFLFEYFSETQRNKGNFPGRFSGRQFSNSRSEMNVSTLELGDSALYLCASSLRLAGGLGETQYFGPGTRLLVL.

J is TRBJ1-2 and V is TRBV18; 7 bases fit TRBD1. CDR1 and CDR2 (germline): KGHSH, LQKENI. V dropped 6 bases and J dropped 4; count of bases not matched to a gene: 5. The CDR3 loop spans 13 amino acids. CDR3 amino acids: CASSRQGGYGYTF. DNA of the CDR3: TGTGCCAGCTCGAGACAGGGCGGCTATGGCTACACCTTC.

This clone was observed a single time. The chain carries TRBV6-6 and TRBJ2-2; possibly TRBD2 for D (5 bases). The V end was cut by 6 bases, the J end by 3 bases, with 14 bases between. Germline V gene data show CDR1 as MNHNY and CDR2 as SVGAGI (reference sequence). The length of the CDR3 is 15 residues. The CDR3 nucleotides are TGTGCCAGCAGCCCCACTAGACAAGACACCGGGGAGCTGTTTTTT. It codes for CASSPTRQDTGELFF.

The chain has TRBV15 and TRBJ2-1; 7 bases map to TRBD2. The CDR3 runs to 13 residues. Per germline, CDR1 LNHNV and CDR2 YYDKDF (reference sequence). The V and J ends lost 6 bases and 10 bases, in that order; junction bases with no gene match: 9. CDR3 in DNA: TGTGCCACCAGGGGGACGGGGGGACGGGAGCAGTTCTTC. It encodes CATRGTGGREQFF.

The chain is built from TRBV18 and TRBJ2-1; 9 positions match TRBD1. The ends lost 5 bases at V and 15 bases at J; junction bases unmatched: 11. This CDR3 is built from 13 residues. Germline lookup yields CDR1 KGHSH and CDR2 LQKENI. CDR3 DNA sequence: TGTGCCAGCTCAGACATCGGGACAGGGCGACGGTTCTTC. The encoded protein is CASSDIGTGRRFF. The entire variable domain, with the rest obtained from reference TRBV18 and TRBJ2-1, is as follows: NAGVMQNPRHLVRRRGQEARLRCSPMKGHSHVYWYRQLPEEGLKFMVYLQKENIIDESGMPKERFSAEFPKEGPSILRIQQVVRGDSAAYFCASSDIGTGRRFFGPGTRLTVL.

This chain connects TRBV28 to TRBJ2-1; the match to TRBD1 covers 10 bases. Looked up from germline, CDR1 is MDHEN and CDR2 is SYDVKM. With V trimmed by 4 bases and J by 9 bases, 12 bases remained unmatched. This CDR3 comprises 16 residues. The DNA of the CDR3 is TGTGCCAGCAGTTCCTCCGGGACAGGGGTACTACTTGAGCAGTTCTTC. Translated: CASSSSGTGVLLEQFF.

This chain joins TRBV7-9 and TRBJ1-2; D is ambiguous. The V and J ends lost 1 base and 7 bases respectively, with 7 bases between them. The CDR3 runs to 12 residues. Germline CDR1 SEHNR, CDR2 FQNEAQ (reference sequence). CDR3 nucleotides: TGTGCCAGCAGCTTAGATAGATTTGGCTACACCTTC. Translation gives CASSLDRFGYTF.

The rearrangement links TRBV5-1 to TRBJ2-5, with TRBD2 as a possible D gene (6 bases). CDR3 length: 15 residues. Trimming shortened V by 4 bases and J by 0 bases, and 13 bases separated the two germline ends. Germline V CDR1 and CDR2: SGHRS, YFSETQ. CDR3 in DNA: TGCGCCAGCAGCCTAAGCGCGGGGTACCAAGAGACCCAGTACTTC. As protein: CASSLSAGYQETQYF.

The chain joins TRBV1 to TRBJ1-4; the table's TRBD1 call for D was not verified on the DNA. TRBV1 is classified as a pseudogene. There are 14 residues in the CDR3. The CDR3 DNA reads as TGCACCAGCGGAACCGGGACAGGGAGTGAAAAACTGTTTTTT. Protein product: CTSGTGTGSEKLFF.

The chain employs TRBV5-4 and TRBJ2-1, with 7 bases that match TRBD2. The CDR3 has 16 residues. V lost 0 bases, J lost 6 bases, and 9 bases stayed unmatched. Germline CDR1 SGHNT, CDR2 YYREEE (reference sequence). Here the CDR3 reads CASSLEGGTLINEQFF. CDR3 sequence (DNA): TGTGCCAGCAGCTTGGAGGGAGGGACCCTTATCAATGAGCAGTTCTTC.

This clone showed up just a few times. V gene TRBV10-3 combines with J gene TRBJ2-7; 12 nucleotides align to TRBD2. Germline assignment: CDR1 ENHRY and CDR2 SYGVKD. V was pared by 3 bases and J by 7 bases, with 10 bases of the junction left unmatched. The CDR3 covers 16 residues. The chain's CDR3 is CAISDVGTSGWGEQYF. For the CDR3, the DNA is TGTGCCATCAGTGACGTCGGGACTAGCGGGTGGGGGGAGCAGTACTTC.

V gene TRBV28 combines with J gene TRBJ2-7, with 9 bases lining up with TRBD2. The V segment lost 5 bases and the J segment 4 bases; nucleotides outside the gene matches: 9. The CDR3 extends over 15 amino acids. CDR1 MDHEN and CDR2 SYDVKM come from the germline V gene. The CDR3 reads CASSTPGLASYEQYF. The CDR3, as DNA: TGTGCCAGCAGTACTCCGGGACTAGCTTCTTACGAGCAGTACTTC.

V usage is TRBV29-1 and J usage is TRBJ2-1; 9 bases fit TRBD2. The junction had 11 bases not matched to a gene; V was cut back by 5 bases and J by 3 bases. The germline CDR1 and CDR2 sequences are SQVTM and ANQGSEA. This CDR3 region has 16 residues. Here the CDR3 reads CSVNPLLAGDYNEQFF. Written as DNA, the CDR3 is TGCAGCGTTAATCCCCTACTAGCGGGTGACTACAATGAGCAGTTCTTC.

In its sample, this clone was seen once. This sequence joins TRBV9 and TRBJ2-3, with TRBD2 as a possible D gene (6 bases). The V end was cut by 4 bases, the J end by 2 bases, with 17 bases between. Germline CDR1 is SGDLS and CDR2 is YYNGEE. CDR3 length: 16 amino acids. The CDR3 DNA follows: TGTGCCAGCAGCCCACGGGGCGGGGACGACACAGATACGCAGTATTTT. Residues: CASSPRGGDDTDTQYF.